This TCR beta chain derives from a study of PD-1 blockade in classical Hodgkin lymphoma. Relapses following autologous stem cell transplantation were seen in all patients, with brentuximab vedotin exposure varying. This CDR3 comprises 13 residues. The V gene lost 8 bases and the J gene lost 4 bases, with 12 bases spanning the gap. The germline V gene has CDR1 SNHLY and CDR2 FYNNEI. Some clones are missing from TCRdb's copy, which holds only in-frame ones; the method was immunoSEQ multiplex PCR. This table holds 42,000 or so clones, roughly nine tenths found once. The chain carries TRBV2 and TRBJ1-3, with a weak D call TRBD1 (5 bases). The TCR sequence derives from a human donor with classical Hodgkin lymphoma. The material sequenced was peripheral blood mononuclear cells (PBMCs), taken before the second cycle of nivolumab. The CDR3 protein is CASVGDAGNTIYF. The CDR3 DNA reads as TGTGCCAGCGTAGGGGACGCCGGAAACACCATATATTTT.